This TCR beta chain was retrieved from a study of blood T cell repertoires in COVID-19. Study details: Samples came from the United States, Italy and Spain, spanning acute and convalescent COVID-19.

Study processing details: Amplified reference gene primers provided the basis for estimating nucleated cell counts. Measured with immunoSEQ multiplex PCR; TCRdb has only the in-frame clones, and not every one. V, J and clone size were drawn from that table, and D and trimming were deduced from the DNA. The profile shows some 180,000 clones, roughly 76% of them singletons. Seattle patients were enrolled while actively infected and followed longitudinally. The sequenced sample consisted of peripheral blood. The clonotype comes from a woman aged 40 to 50 with COVID-19, enrolled during active disease.

The CDR3 sequence: CASSIGSGSIEQYF. The CDR3 nucleotides read TGTGCCAGTAGTATCGGTAGCGGGAGTATCGAGCAGTACTTC. The chain has TRBV19 and TRBJ2-7, with 9 nucleotides matching TRBD2. This CDR3 is 14 amino acids long. V lost 3 bases, J lost 6 bases, and 6 bases stayed unmatched. Germline V lookup: CDR1 LNHDA, CDR2 SQIVND (reference sequence).